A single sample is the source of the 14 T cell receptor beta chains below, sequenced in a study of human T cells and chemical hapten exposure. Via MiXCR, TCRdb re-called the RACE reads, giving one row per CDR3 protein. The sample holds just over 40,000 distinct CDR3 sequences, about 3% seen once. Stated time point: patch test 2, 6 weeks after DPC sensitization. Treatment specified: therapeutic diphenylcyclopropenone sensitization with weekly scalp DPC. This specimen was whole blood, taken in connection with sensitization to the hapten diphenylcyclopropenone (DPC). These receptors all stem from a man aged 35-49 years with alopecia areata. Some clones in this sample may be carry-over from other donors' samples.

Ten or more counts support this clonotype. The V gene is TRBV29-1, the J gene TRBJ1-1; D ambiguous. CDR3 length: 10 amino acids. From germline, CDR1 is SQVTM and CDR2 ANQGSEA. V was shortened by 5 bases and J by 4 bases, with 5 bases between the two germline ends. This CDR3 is CSVLATEAFF. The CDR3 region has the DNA TGCAGCGTTTTGGCCACTGAAGCTTTCTTT. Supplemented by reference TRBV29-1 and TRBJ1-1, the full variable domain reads SAVISQKPSRDICQRGTSLTIQCQVDSQVTMMFWYRQQPGQSLTLIATANQGSEATYESGFVIDKFPISRPNLTFSTLTVSNMSPEDSSIYLCSVLATEAFFGQGTRLTVV.

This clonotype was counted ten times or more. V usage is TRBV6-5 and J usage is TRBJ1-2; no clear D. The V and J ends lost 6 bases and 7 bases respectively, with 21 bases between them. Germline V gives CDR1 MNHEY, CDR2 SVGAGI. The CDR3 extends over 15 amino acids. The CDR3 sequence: CASRLTPDGSPGYTF. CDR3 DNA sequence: TGTGCCAGCAGGCTTACCCCGGACGGCAGTCCTGGCTACACCTTC.

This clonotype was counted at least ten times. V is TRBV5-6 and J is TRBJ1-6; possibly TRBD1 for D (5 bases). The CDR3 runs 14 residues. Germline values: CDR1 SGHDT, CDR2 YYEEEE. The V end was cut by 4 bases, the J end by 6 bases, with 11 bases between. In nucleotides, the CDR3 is TGTGCCAGCAGCCCCGGGGGTGCTAATTCACCCCTCCACTTT. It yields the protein CASSPGGANSPLHF.

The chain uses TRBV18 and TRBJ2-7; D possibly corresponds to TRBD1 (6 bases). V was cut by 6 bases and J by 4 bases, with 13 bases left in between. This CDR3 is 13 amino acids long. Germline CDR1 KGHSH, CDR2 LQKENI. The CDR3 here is CASSPDSQYEQYF. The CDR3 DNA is TGTGCCAGCTCTCCGGACAGCCAGTACGAGCAGTACTTC. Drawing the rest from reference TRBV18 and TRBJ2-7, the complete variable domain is NAGVMQNPRHLVRRRGQEARLRCSPMKGHSHVYWYRQLPEEGLKFMVYLQKENIIDESGMPKERFSAEFPKEGPSILRIQQVVRGDSAAYFCASSPDSQYEQYFGPGTRLTVT.

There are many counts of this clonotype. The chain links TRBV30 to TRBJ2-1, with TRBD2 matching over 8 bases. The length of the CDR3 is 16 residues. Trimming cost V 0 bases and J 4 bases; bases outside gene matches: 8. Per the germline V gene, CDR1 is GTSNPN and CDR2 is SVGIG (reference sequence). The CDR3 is CAWSVTGTSPYNEQFF. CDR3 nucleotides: TGTGCCTGGAGTGTAACGGGGACTAGTCCTTACAATGAGCAGTTCTTC.

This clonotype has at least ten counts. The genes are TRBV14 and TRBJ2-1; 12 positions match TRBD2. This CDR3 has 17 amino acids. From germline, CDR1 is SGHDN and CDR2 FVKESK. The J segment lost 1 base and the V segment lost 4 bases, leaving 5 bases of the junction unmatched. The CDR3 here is CASSRGLAGNSYNEQFF. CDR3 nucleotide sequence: TGTGCCAGCAGCCGAGGACTAGCGGGGAATTCCTACAATGAGCAGTTCTTC.

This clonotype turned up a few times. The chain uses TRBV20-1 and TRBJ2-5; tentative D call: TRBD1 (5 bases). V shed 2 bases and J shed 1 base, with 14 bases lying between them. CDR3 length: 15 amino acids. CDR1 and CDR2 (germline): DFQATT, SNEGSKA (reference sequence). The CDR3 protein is CSARIRAGVQETQYF. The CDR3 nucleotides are TGCAGTGCTAGAATCAGGGCAGGCGTCCAAGAGACCCAGTACTTC.

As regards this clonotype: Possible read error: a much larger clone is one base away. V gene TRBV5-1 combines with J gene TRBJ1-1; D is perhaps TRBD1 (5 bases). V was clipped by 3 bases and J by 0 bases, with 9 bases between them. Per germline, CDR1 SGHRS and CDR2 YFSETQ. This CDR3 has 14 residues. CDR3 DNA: TGCGCCAGCAGCTCTGGACACATGAACACTGAAGCTTTCTTT. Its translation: CASSSGHMNTEAFF. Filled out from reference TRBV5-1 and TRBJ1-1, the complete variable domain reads KAGVTQTPRYLIKTRGQQVTLSCSPISGHRSVSWYQQTPGQGLQFLFEYFSETQRNKGNFPGRFSGRQFSNSRSEMNVSTLELGDSALYLCASSSGHMNTEAFFGQGTRLTVV.

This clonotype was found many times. CDR3 residues: CASSLGTSGRPEETQYF. The CDR3 nucleotides read TGTGCCAGCAGCTTGGGGACTAGCGGGAGGCCCGAAGAGACCCAGTACTTC. The gene calls are TRBV7-2 and TRBJ2-5; 15 nucleotides match TRBD2. This CDR3 spans 17 amino acids. CDR1 SGHTA and CDR2 FQGNSA come from the germline V gene. V shed 3 bases and J 3 bases; nucleotides not matched to a gene: 5.

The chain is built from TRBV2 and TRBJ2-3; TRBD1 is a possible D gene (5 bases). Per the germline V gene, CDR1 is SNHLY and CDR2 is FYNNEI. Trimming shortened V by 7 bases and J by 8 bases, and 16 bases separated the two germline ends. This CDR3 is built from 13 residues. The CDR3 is CASTEGVPGTQYF. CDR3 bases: TGTGCCAGCACCGAAGGGGTTCCGGGTACGCAGTATTTT.

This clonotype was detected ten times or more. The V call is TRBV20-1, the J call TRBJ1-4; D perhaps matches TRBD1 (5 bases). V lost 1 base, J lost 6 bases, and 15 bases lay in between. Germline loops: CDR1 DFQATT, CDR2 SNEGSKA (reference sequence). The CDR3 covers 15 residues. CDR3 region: CSARVAGHDDEKLFF. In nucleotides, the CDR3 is TGCAGTGCTAGAGTCGCAGGGCATGATGATGAAAAACTGTTTTTT.

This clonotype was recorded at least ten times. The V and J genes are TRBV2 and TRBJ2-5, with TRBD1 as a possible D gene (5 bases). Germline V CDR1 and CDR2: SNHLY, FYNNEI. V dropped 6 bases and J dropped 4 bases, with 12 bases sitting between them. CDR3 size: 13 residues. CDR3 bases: TGTGCCAGCAGACCGACAGAGAGAGAGACCCAGTACTTC. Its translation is CASRPTERETQYF.

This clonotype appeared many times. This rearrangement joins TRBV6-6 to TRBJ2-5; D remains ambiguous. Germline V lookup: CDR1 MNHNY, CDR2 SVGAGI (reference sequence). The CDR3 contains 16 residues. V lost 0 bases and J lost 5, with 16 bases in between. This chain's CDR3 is CASSYSKSTPSETQYF. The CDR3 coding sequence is TGTGCCAGCAGTTACTCGAAGTCTACCCCTTCGGAGACCCAGTACTTC.

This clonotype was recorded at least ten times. The CDR3 reads CASSELRGEQYF. CDR3 in DNA: TGTGCCAGCAGTGAATTAAGAGGCGAGCAGTACTTC. The chain combines TRBV6-5 with TRBJ2-7; no clear D gene. Trimming cost V 5 bases and J 6 bases, with 11 bases left between them. Germline CDR1 is MNHEY and CDR2 is SVGAGI. CDR3 size: 12 residues.